These T cell receptor beta chains were read from a single sample in a study of CD8+CD57+ T cells in acquired aplastic anemia. TCRdb used MiXCR to reprocess the reads, holding one entry per CDR3 protein. The sample includes approximately 45,000 distinct CDR3 sequences, about two thirds seen only once; the top ten take under 40%. Sequenced input: sorted CD4+, CD8+, or CD8+CD57+ T cells (not recorded which) from PBMCs. These receptors were obtained from a human donor in good health, serving as a control. Each CDR3 is given with its conserved first and last residue. D genes are given only for firm matches. Rows may omit the clone size; those that give it use once, few, many or a size class.

J gene: TRBJ2-5
V gene: TRBV6-5
clone size: many
D gene: TRBD2
CDR3 protein: CASSYSEWADGGAQYF
CDR3 DNA: TGTGCCAGCAGTTACTCGGAGTGGGCAGACGGGGGGGCCCAGTACTTC

J gene: TRBJ2-1
V gene: TRBV7-7
clone size: medium-sized
D gene: .
CDR3 protein: CASSSSSYNEQFF
CDR3 DNA: TGTGCCAGCAGCTCGAGCTCCTACAATGAGCAGTTCTTC

J gene: TRBJ1-2
V gene: TRBV7-8
clone size: .
D gene: .
CDR3 protein: CASSEGTDYGYTF
CDR3 DNA: TGTGCCAGCAGTGAAGGCACCGACTATGGCTACACCTTC

J gene: TRBJ2-3
V gene: TRBV29-1
clone size: medium-sized
D gene: .
CDR3 protein: CSVVGTPNTDTQYF
CDR3 DNA: TGCAGCGTTGTTGGTACCCCCAATACTGATACGCAGTATTTT

J gene: TRBJ2-3
V gene: TRBV10-3
clone size: .
D gene: .
CDR3 protein: CAISEVADTQYF
CDR3 DNA: TGTGCCATCAGTGAAGTAGCTGATACGCAGTATTTT

J gene: TRBJ2-1
V gene: TRBV7-9
clone size: medium-sized
D gene: TRBD2
CDR3 protein: CASSSRSGRAYNEQFF
CDR3 DNA: TGTGCCAGCAGCTCACGCAGCGGGAGGGCCTACAATGAGCAGTTCTTC

J gene: TRBJ2-7
V gene: TRBV27
clone size: few
D gene: .
CDR3 protein: CASSPLSGRGPSEQYF
CDR3 DNA: TGTGCCAGCAGTCCCCTTTCGGGCAGGGGACCCTCCGAGCAGTACTTC

J gene: TRBJ2-3
V gene: TRBV15
clone size: .
D gene: .
CDR3 protein: CATSRDTDTQYF
CDR3 DNA: TGTGCCACCAGCAGAGATACAGATACGCAGTATTTT

J gene: TRBJ2-3
V gene: TRBV7-7
clone size: .
D gene: .
CDR3 protein: CASSSDTADTQYF
CDR3 DNA: TGTGCTAGCAGCTCCGACACGGCAGATACGCAGTATTTT

J gene: TRBJ2-7
V gene: TRBV7-9
clone size: .
D gene: .
CDR3 protein: CASRGTVSYEQYF
CDR3 DNA: TGCGCCAGCAGAGGGACGGTCTCCTACGAGCAGTACTTC

J gene: TRBJ1-5
V gene: TRBV5-4
clone size: many
D gene: TRBD1
CDR3 protein: CASSTGTGTNQPQHF
CDR3 DNA: TGTGCCAGCAGCACCGGGACAGGGACTAATCAGCCCCAGCATTTT

J gene: TRBJ2-1
V gene: TRBV7-8
clone size: .
D gene: .
CDR3 protein: CASSLAGGRDEQFF
CDR3 DNA: TGTGCCAGCAGCTTAGCGGGGGGGCGGGATGAGCAGTTCTTC

J gene: TRBJ2-7
V gene: TRBV15
clone size: few
D gene: .
CDR3 protein: CATSYQEYEQYF
CDR3 DNA: TGTGCCACCAGTTATCAGGAGTACGAGCAGTACTTC

J gene: TRBJ2-3
V gene: TRBV29-1
clone size: .
D gene: .
CDR3 protein: CSVLQPRYTDTQYF
CDR3 DNA: TGCAGCGTTCTTCAACCCAGATACACAGATACGCAGTATTTT

J gene: TRBJ1-5
V gene: TRBV19
clone size: .
D gene: TRBD1
CDR3 protein: CASGQGGQPQHF
CDR3 DNA: TGTGCCAGCGGACAGGGGGGCCAGCCCCAGCATTTT

J gene: TRBJ2-1
V gene: TRBV7-3
clone size: once
D gene: TRBD2
CDR3 protein: CASRLAGDNEQFF
CDR3 DNA: TGTGCCAGCAGACTAGCGGGGGACAATGAGCAGTTCTTC

J gene: TRBJ2-5
V gene: TRBV7-9
clone size: .
D gene: TRBD2
CDR3 protein: CASSLVAGVQETQYF
CDR3 DNA: TGTGCCAGCAGCTTAGTAGCGGGGGTCCAAGAGACCCAGTACTTC

J gene: TRBJ1-5
V gene: TRBV24-1
clone size: .
D gene: .
CDR3 protein: CATSDHGVSQPQHF
CDR3 DNA: TGTGCCACCAGTGATCACGGGGTTTCGCAGCCCCAGCATTTT